The clone carrying this TCR beta chain was detected many times. RNA transcripts yielded amplified TCR beta CDR3 regions. The TCR CDR3 first-round RT-PCR relied on the HTBI primer set. Each CDR3 protein gets one entry after TCRdb re-called the multiplex PCR reads with MiXCR. The top ten hold 25% to 30% of the sample, which has 300,000 to 500,000 distinct CDR3 sequences, more than 12% seen once. Patients showing uncontrolled infection, other autoimmune disease, pregnancy or lactation were ineligible. PBMCs were sourced from over 8.5 ml fresh peripheral blood. The length of the CDR3 is 13 residues. V dropped 4 bases and J dropped 2; count of bases not matched to a gene: 1. CDR1 is DFQATT and CDR2 is SNEGSKA in the germline V gene (reference sequence). The data derive from a study of T cells in Graves' hyperthyroidism and ophthalmopathy.

The source is a man aged 50-60 years with Graves' ophthalmopathy. V gene TRBV20-1 combines with J gene TRBJ2-2, with 7 positions matching TRBD1. The sequencing input was blood. The CDR3 DNA reads as TGCAGTGCTAACAGGGGAAACACCGGGGAGCTGTTTTTT. It specifies CSANRGNTGELFF.